Following are 16 T cell receptor beta chains from one sample sequenced in a study of blood T cell repertoires in COVID-19. TCRdb's copy holds only in-frame clones and misses some; the assay was immunoSEQ multiplex PCR. The table includes about 150,000 clones, roughly 83% detected once. Sequencing input: peripheral blood. These receptors all stem from a woman aged 55-69 years with acute or convalescent COVID-19.

The chain uses TRBV12-2 and TRBJ1-5; the table's D gene call, TRBD1, was not cross checked with the DNA. TRBV12-2 is a documented pseudogene. This CDR3 comprises 18 residues. The CDR3, as DNA: TGTGCAAGTCGCCACCTTCGTGGGAAGGACAGAATTGATCAGCCCCAGCATTTT. Protein product: CASRHLRGKDRIDQPQHF.

The chain joins TRBV9 to TRBJ2-4; 7 bases are shared with TRBD1. Per germline, CDR1 SGDLS and CDR2 YYNGEE. The CDR3 runs 14 residues. V shed 0 bases and J 8 bases; nucleotides not matched to a gene: 5. This chain's CDR3 is CASSVGGGSDIQYF. The CDR3 bases are TGTGCCAGCAGCGTAGGAGGGGGCTCGGACATTCAGTACTTC.

The chain joins TRBV28 to TRBJ1-2; a weak D match, TRBD1 (5 bases). Per germline, CDR1 MDHEN and CDR2 SYDVKM. The CDR3 is 15 residues long. Trimming took off 3 bases at V and 4 bases at J, with 15 bases between the two ends. CDR3 coding DNA: TGTGCCAGCAGTTTGGGGGGGGAGGCGATCTATGGCTACACCTTC. This encodes CASSLGGEAIYGYTF.

The CDR3 DNA is TGTGCCAGCAGTTTACGACAGGTTAATTCACCCCTCCACTTT. It specifies CASSLRQVNSPLHF. The chain carries TRBV27 and TRBJ1-6; tentative D call: TRBD1 (6 bases). Germline values: CDR1 MNHEY, CDR2 SMNVEV (reference sequence). V was pared by 2 bases and J by 6 bases, with 8 bases between. This CDR3 comprises 14 residues.

V usage is TRBV19 and J usage is TRBJ2-1; weak D call: TRBD2 (5 bases). CDR1 is LNHDA, CDR2 SQIVND, per germline (reference sequence). This CDR3 comprises 15 residues. Trimming cost V 1 base and J 1 base, with 8 bases left between them. In DNA, the CDR3 is TGTGCCAGTAGTATAGGGCCGGGGTCCTACAATGAGCAGTTCTTC. Its translation is CASSIGPGSYNEQFF. Variable domain in full (rest from reference TRBV19 and TRBJ2-1): DGGITQSPKYLFRKEGQNVTLSCEQNLNHDAMYWYRQDPGQGLRLIYYSQIVNDFQKGDIAEGYSVSREKKESFPLTVTSAQKNPTAFYLCASSIGPGSYNEQFFGPGTRLTVL.

Here the CDR3 reads CASSLARTGAADTQYF. The CDR3 DNA follows: TGCGCCAGCAGCTTGGCCCGGACAGGGGCGGCAGATACGCAGTATTTT. The chain couples TRBV5-1 to TRBJ2-3; TRBD1 agrees at 9 bases. CDR1 is SGHRS and CDR2 is YFSETQ in the germline V gene. The CDR3 has 16 residues. The V segment lost 0 bases and the J segment 4 bases; nucleotides outside the gene matches: 6.

CDR3 nucleotide sequence: TGTGCCAGCAGCTTGTCTGGGCCCGGTGATACGCAGTATTTT. It codes for CASSLSGPGDTQYF. This chain joins TRBV5-5 and TRBJ2-3; the D is unclear. V lost 1 base and J lost 6, with 12 bases in between. The CDR3 covers 14 residues. The germline gives CDR1 SGHKS, CDR2 YYEKEE (reference sequence).

The rearrangement joins TRBV6-5 to TRBJ1-2; D is unclear. Germline assignment: CDR1 MNHEY and CDR2 SVGAGI. With 5 bases removed from V and 6 bases from J, the gap between germline ends came to 13 bases. This CDR3 region has 13 residues. CDR3 region: CASSTSRRNGYTF. The DNA for the CDR3 is TGTGCCAGCAGTACTTCCCGGCGGAATGGCTACACCTTC.

This clone appeared many times. V gene TRBV2 combines with J gene TRBJ1-6; no clear D gene. The CDR3 spans 12 residues. Germline V gives CDR1 SNHLY, CDR2 FYNNEI. Trimming cost V 3 bases and J 13 bases, with 10 bases left between them. The CDR3 DNA reads as TGTGCCAGCAGTGAGCCACAGCGGCCCCTCCACTTT. Protein sequence: CASSEPQRPLHF. Variable domain in full (rest from reference TRBV2 and TRBJ1-6): EPEVTQTPSHQVTQMGQEVILRCVPISNHLYFYWYRQILGQKVEFLVSFYNNEISEKSEIFDDQFSVERPDGSNFTLKIRSTKLEDSAMYFCASSEPQRPLHFGNGTRLTVT.

A few counts support this clone. The rearrangement links TRBV18 to TRBJ2-7, with 7 nucleotides matching TRBD2. The CDR3 extends over 14 amino acids. Germline V gives CDR1 KGHSH, CDR2 LQKENI. V trimming: 6 bases; J trimming: 1 base; junction bases outside the gene matches: 6. The chain's CDR3 is CASSSASGSYEQYF. DNA of the CDR3: TGTGCCAGCTCTTCGGCTAGCGGTTCCTACGAGCAGTACTTC.

The chain links TRBV5-6 to TRBJ1-1, with no clear D. V was clipped by 3 bases and J by 11 bases, with 20 bases between them. Per the germline V gene, CDR1 is SGHDT and CDR2 is YYEEEE. The CDR3 extends over 14 amino acids. DNA of the CDR3: TGTGCCAGCAGCTCCTGGCCCGGACTCTCCAGGGCTTTCTTT. Translating it yields CASSSWPGLSRAFF.

This chain connects TRBV3-1 (or the pseudogene TRBV3-2) to TRBJ1-5; 7 bases fit TRBD1. CDR3 length equals 18 residues. Germline loops: CDR1 LGHDT, CDR2 YNNKEL (reference sequence). V gave up 0 bases and J gave up 3 bases; unmatched junction bases: 11. The CDR3 DNA reads TGTGCCAGCAGCCAAGATACCGCCACAGGGGCTATCAATCAGCCCCAGCATTTT. Translating gives CASSQDTATGAINQPQHF.

The chain combines TRBV28 with TRBJ1-4, with D tentatively TRBD1 (5 bases). The CDR3 loop spans 11 amino acids. With 10 bases removed from V and 10 bases from J, the gap between germline ends came to 13 bases. From germline, CDR1 is MDHEN and CDR2 SYDVKM. The CDR3 DNA sequence: TGTGCCACCTCATTGGGGGGAAAACTGTTTTTT. Protein: CATSLGGKLFF.

The chain employs TRBV12-3 or TRBV12-4 and TRBJ2-5; D not certain. The CDR3 covers 13 residues. V was cut by 6 bases and J by 2 bases, with 10 bases left in between. The CDR3 loop is CASRVQIQETQYF. Here the CDR3 DNA reads TGTGCCAGCAGGGTCCAGATACAAGAGACCCAGTACTTC.

This chain connects TRBV5-5 to TRBJ2-5; 9 nucleotides align to TRBD2. The V segment lost 3 bases and the J segment 5 bases; nucleotides outside the gene matches: 17. The CDR3 length is 18 residues. In germline, CDR1 is SGHKS, CDR2 YYEKEE (reference sequence). The CDR3 bases are TGTGCCAGCAGCTCCCCTTTGGCGGGGGGGGTTGGTGAGGAGACCCAGTACTTC. Translation gives CASSSPLAGGVGEETQYF. Full variable domain (missing parts from reference TRBV5-5 and TRBJ2-5): DAGVTQSPTHLIKTRGQQVTLRCSPISGHKSVSWYQQVLGQGPQFIFQYYEKEERGRGNFPDRFSARQFPNYSSELNVNALLLGDSALYLCASSSPLAGGVGEETQYFGPGTRLLVL.

The J gene is TRBJ2-3, the V gene TRBV11-3; tentative D call: TRBD2 (5 bases). The CDR3 consists of 14 residues. Trimming took 3 bases from V and 5 from J, leaving 12 bases between them. The V gene's germline CDR1 is SGHNT and CDR2 YENEEA. The CDR3 reads CASSFGLAGDTQYF. The CDR3 nucleotides are TGTGCCAGCAGCTTCGGACTCGCAGGAGATACGCAGTATTTT.